This T cell receptor beta chain was captured by sequencing in a study of T cells in Graves' hyperthyroidism and ophthalmopathy (dated by TCRdb to 2018 to 2020). Looking at the study overall: Peripheral blood samples were taken at initial diagnosis, before any treatment was given. The 85 to 100 discovery patients were randomly split 7:3 into training and test sets. In addition, the study compared T-cell repertoires in thyroid tissue and in blood from roughly 6 Graves' hyperthyroidism patients. After blood sampling, hyperthyroidism patients were treated with methimazole at a starting dose of 30 mg daily, and ophthalmopathy patients were treated with high-dose intravenous methylprednisolone. According to the paper, TCR Vbeta CDR3 sequencing was carried out on more than 120 peripheral blood samples, which came from under 50 ophthalmopathy, roughly 75 hyperthyroidism and about 17 progressor patients. Prospective prediction of ophthalmopathy was tested in an independent validation cohort consisting of 18 to 20 hyperthyroidism patients and 15 or so patients who later progressed to ophthalmopathy. To identify TCR V-J signatures that set the groups apart, the researchers used a discovery cohort of about a hundred patients, made up of under 50 with Graves' ophthalmopathy and about 60 with stable Graves' hyperthyroidism. Summary of the overall study and its limitations: In validation, progression to ophthalmopathy was predicted by the model with 55% to 71% sensitivity and approximately 78% specificity, a median of approximately 6.5 months before onset. In cross-validation, a model built on a 13 V-J signature told ophthalmopathy apart from stable hyperthyroidism with roughly 87% sensitivity and about 81% specificity, and in testing the same model reached 80%/75%. Sample size was not statistically predetermined, and investigators were not blinded to group allocation. Most expanded thyroid clonotypes (frequency above 0.001) were also detected in blood, a finding suggesting that blood repertoires may reflect thyroid immune responses.

Taken from cysteine to phenylalanine, the CDR3 has 14 residues. The only DNA kept is the CDR3, 42 bases in frame from the first base. Between the V and J ends, shortened by 4 bases and 3 bases respectively, the junction contains 13 bases. From a lookup of the germline V gene, CDR1 and CDR2 are MNHEY and SVGAGI. Ophthalmopathy patients had moderately to severely active disease, Clinical Activity Score of at least 3, NOSPECS grade of at least 4, and duration under 3 months. Any patient with an uncontrolled infection, another autoimmune disease, pregnancy or lactation was excluded. Clinical symptoms, serum thyroxine and TRAb, thyroid ultrasound, and orbital computed tomography formed the basis for the diagnoses. PBMCs were separated from under 11 ml of fresh peripheral blood using Ficoll-Paque density gradient centrifugation. Total RNA was extracted using Trizol reagent, and RNA quality was assessed on an Agilent 2100 Bioanalyzer.

TCR beta CDR3 regions were amplified from RNA transcripts. For the first round of RT-PCR on the TCR CDR3, the HTBI primer set was used together with the Qiagen OneStep RT-PCR kit. Libraries were constructed in a second round of multiplex PCR, after which size selection and purification were carried out. Sequencing of the libraries was done on an Illumina HiSeq2000 using paired-end 100 bp reads. The source study handled its data this way. SOAPnuke was used to process the raw data, with reads discarded if the reads contained adapters or uncalled bases, had a mean Phred below 15, or lacked an exact constant-primer or identifier match. COPE v1.2.5 was used to merge high-quality paired reads, and clonotypes were defined as unique nucleotide sequences. MiTCR v1.1 was used to align clonotypes to the IMGT TRBV, TRBD and TRBJ reference segments. The analysis was restricted to V-J combinations with a frequency above 0.0001, which together covered over 99% of the repertoires. A TCS score was defined as the ratio of F50 (clonal expansion) to E x V (chaos), with BLOSUM62-based TCRdist applied between CDR3 peptides within each V-J. Welch's t-statistics and random forest reduced roughly 530 V-J features to some 14, which were used in a naive Bayes classifier (R e1071). Through fastp at Q25 and MiXCR, TCRdb rebuilt clones from the public reads, retaining in-frame beta chains. Entries that share a CDR3 protein sequence are merged under the most common genes and DNA. The V and J calls follow TCRdb's processing rather than the paper's. The sample table contains about 350,000 distinct CDR3 sequences; only one count was recorded for roughly 20% of them. The ten most abundant clones make up less than 20% of the sample.

With regard to this clonotype: The specificity of this receptor is unknown. No much larger clonotype is one base removed from it; base qualities were not supplied.

The clonotype comes from a woman between 40 and 50 years old with Graves' ophthalmopathy. Recombination linked TRBV6-5 to TRBJ2-7; possibly the D gene is TRBD2, per 5 matching bases. The sample was blood. This receptor carries the CDR3 CASSFTDWNYEQYF. The DNA reads TGTGCCAGCAGTTTCACGGACTGGAACTACGAGCAGTACTTC.